This T cell receptor beta chain appears in the sequencing data of a study of STAT3 mutations in large granular lymphocyte leukemia (dated by TCRdb to between 2018 and 2021). For the study in its entirety: Canonical activating STAT3 mutations were detected in roughly half of the longitudinally sequenced T-LGLL patients. More than half of T-LGLL patients received one or more immunosuppressive therapy regimens, with hematologic response in 40% to 50% of those treated. Patients with T-cell large granular lymphocyte leukemia underwent serial deep sequencing of TCRbeta CDR3 and STAT3 to reconstruct clonal hierarchy and dynamics. Roughly 18 representative T-LGLL cases were selected from an initial cohort of about 200 LGL patients for longitudinal TCRbeta and STAT3 sequencing. Two patients with natural killer LGL leukemia were also sequenced longitudinally as controls within the study. On average, sequencing was done at approximately 4.2 time points per patient, with the number of samplings ranging from 2 to 8.

General conclusions and limits of the study: Because no samples were available when a clone first appeared, clonal expansion was inferred from samplings taken at other points. Every T-LGLL patient showed at least one immunodominant TCRbeta clonotype, and about half showed multiple immunodominant subclonotypes. Variable intervals between samplings and differing treatment regimens complicated linking therapy response to changes in TCR clonal burden. In several patients, dominant TCR clone burden exceeded STAT3 mutant burden, suggesting STAT3 mutation arose secondarily within a pre-expanded clone. In 6 of 18 patients, TCR clonotype switching occurred after therapy, and every newly emerging clone was STAT3 wild type. Since codominant clonotypes persisted in some patients, a small but highly pathogenic clone may have gone undetected.

DNA was extracted from blood mononuclear cells, and the same DNA was used for both TCR and STAT3 sequencing. The CDR3 numbers 14 residues from cysteine through phenylalanine. Of the read, only the CDR3 DNA is kept; its 42 bases are in frame from base 1. Trimming removed 5 bases from V and 2 bases from J, leaving 11 bases between the germline ends. CDR1 and CDR2 are read off the germline V gene (reference sequence) as SEHNR and FQNEAQ. An Illumina MiSeq was used to sequence the TCRbeta libraries, yielding an average of approximately 40,000 productive templates per sample. Multiplex PCR amplification was used to generate TCRbeta CDR3 libraries with the immunoSEQ assay. Concerning the study's data processing: Repertoire diversity was calculated as previously defined, and values close to 0 indicated extremely monoclonal samples. The source is immuneACCESS, and TCRdb retained only in-frame sequences with V and J called. Part of the clones is not carried over; for the studies checked, unresolved V genes explain less than half of this, and the remainder is unexplained. That table gives V, J and clone size, and the DNA gave D and trimming. Counted in this sample were 30,000 to 35,000 clones; 60% to 85% of them appeared once. The ten largest make up approximately 30% of the sample.

About this clone itself: The target of this receptor is not known. Base qualities are missing; no much larger clone stands one base away.

This receptor chain uses TRBV7-9 and TRBJ2-3; TRBD2 might be the D gene, on 5 matching bases. The receptor comes from a woman aged 45-65 years with T-cell large granular lymphocyte leukemia. Some clones in this sample may be carry-over from other donors' samples. The age is the age at diagnosis. Sequencing was performed on peripheral blood mononuclear cells. The DNA sequence is TGTGCCAGCAGCCCTAGCATAGTCACAGATACGCAGTATTTT. Translated, it reads CASSPSIVTDTQYF.